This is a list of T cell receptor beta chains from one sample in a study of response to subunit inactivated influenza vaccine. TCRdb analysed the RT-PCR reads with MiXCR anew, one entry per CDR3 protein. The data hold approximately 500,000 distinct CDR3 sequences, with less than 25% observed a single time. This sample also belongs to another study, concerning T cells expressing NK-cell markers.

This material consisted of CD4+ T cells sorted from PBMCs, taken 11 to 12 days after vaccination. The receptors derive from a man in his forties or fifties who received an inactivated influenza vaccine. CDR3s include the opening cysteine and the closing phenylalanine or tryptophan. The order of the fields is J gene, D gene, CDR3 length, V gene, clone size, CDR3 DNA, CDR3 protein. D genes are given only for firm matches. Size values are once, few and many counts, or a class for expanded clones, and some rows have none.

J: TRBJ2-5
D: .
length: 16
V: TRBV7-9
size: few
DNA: TGTGCCAGCAGCTTATCTTTTCGGACATCTCAAGAGACCCAGTACTTC
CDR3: CASSLSFRTSQETQYF

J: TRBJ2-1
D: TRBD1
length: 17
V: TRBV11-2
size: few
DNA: TGTGCCAGCAGCTTATGGTCGGGACAGACCTCCTACAATGAGCAGTTCTTC
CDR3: CASSLWSGQTSYNEQFF

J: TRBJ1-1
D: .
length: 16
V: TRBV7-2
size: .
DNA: TGTGCCAGCAGCAGATCCCCGACAGGACTGAACACTGAAGCTTTCTTT
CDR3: CASSRSPTGLNTEAFF

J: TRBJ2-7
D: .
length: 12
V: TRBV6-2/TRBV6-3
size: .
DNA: TGTGCCAGCAACACGAATTCCTACGAGCAGTACTTC
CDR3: CASNTNSYEQYF

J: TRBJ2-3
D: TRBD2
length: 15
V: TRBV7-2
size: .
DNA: TGTGCCAGCAGCGCGACTAGCGGGGGGTCCGGTACGCAGTATTTT
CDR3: CASSATSGGSGTQYF

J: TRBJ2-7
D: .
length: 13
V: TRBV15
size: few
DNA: TGTGCCACCAGCCGGGACTCCTCCTACGAGCAGTACTTC
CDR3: CATSRDSSYEQYF

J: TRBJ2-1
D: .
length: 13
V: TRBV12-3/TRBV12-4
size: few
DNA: TGTGCCAGCAGTTTAGTGCGAGGAAATGAGCAGTTCTTC
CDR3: CASSLVRGNEQFF

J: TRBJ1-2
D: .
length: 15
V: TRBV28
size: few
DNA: TGTGCCAGCAGCCCAGGGATCGGGTCCCTCTATGGCTACACCTTC
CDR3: CASSPGIGSLYGYTF

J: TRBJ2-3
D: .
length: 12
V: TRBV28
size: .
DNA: TGTGCCAGCAGTTCCCAACGGAATACGCAGTATTTT
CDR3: CASSSQRNTQYF

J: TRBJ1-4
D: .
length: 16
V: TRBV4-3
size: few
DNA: TGCGCCAGCAGCCATGGTTCGGGGAGGGGTAATGAAAAACTGTTTTTT
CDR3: CASSHGSGRGNEKLFF

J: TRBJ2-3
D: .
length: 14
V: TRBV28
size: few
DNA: TGTGCCAGCAGTTTTCGGGATTACACAGATACGCAGTATTTT
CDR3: CASSFRDYTDTQYF

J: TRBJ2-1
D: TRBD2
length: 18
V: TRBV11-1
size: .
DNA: TGTGCCAGCAGCTTAGTGGTAATCGCGGGGGGCTCCTACAATGAGCAGTTCTTC
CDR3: CASSLVVIAGGSYNEQFF

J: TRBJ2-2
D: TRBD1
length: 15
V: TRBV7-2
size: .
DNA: TGTGCCAGCAGCTTAGGGACAGGCCACACCGGGGAGCTGTTTTTT
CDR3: CASSLGTGHTGELFF

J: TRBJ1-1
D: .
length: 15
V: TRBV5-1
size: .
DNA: TGCGCCAGCAGCTTGGTCGTAGCCGGGAACACTGAAGCTTTCTTT
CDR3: CASSLVVAGNTEAFF

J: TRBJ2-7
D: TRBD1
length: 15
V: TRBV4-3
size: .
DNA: TGCGCCAGCAGCCAAAGACAGGGTGGGTCCTACGAGCAGTACTTC
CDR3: CASSQRQGGSYEQYF

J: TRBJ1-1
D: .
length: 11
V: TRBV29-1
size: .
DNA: TGCAGCGTCGTCGTCAGGGGACTGACTTTCTTT
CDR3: CSVVVRGLTFF

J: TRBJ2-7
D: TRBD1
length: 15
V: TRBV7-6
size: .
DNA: TGTGCCAGCAGCTTAGTTGGACAGGGGAACTACGAGCAGTACTTC
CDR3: CASSLVGQGNYEQYF

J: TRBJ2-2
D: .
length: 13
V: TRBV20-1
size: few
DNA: TGCAGCGCTAGTTTTCGGGGGACCGGGGAGCTGTTTTTT
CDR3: CSASFRGTGELFF

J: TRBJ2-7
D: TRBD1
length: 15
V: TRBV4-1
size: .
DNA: TGCGCCAGCAGCCCCGGACAGGGGGATATCTACGAGCAGTACTTC
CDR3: CASSPGQGDIYEQYF

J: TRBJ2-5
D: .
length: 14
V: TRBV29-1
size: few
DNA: TGCAGCGCCTCTATTGGGGGGCTACAAGAGACCCAGTACTTC
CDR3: CSASIGGLQETQYF

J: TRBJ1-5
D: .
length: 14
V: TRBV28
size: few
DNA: TGTGCCAGCAGTTGGGGCAATCCCAATCAGCCCCAGCATTTT
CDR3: CASSWGNPNQPQHF

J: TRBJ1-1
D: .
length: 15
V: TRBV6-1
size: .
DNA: TGTGCCAGCAGTGCGGAGGGGGGGGCGAACACTGAAGCTTTCTTT
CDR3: CASSAEGGANTEAFF

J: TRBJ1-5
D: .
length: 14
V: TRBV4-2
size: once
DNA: TGTGCCAGCAGCCAAGTTAGGGGAAGGCAGCCCCAGCATTTT
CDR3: CASSQVRGRQPQHF

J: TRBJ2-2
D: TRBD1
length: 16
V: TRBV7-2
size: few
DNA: TGTGCCAGCAGGAGGGCCGGGACAGACAACACCGGGGAGCTGTTTTTT
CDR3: CASRRAGTDNTGELFF

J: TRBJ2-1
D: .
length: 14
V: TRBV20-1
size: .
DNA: TGCAGTGCTAGCCAGCGAGCTAGCTACAATGAGCAGTTCTTC
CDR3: CSASQRASYNEQFF

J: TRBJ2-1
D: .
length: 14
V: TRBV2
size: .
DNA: TGTGCCAGCAGAAGCCAAATGGGGGGCCGGGAGCAGTTCTTC
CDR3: CASRSQMGGREQFF

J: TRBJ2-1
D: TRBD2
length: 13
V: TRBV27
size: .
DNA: TGTGCCAGCAGTTCGGGACTAGCGGCTGAGCAGTTCTTC
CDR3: CASSSGLAAEQFF

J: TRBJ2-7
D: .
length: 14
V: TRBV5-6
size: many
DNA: TGTGCCAGCAGCTTGACAGGTGTCGTCCGCGAGCAGTACTTC
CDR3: CASSLTGVVREQYF

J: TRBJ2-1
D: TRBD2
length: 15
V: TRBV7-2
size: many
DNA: TGTGCCAGCAGCCCCCGGACTAGCGGATACAATGAGCAGTTCTTC
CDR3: CASSPRTSGYNEQFF

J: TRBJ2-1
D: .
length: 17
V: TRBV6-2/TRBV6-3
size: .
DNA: TGTGCCAGCAGTCCACAAGGAGGGGGCGCTCGTGTGAATGAGCAGTTCTTC
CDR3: CASSPQGGGARVNEQFF

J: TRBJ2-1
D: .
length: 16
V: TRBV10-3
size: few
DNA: TGTGCCATCAGTGTTTCGGGGGGCGCCTCCCCCAATGAGCAGTTCTTC
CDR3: CAISVSGGASPNEQFF

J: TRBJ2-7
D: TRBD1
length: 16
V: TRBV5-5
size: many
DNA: TGTGCCAGCAGCTTGGTGGCGACAGGGACCCTCTACGAGCAGTACTTC
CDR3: CASSLVATGTLYEQYF

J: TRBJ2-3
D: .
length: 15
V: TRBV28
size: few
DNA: TGTGCCAGCAGTCGCCACCCCGGGACCACAGATACGCAGTATTTT
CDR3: CASSRHPGTTDTQYF

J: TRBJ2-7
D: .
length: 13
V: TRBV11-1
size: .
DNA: TGTGCCAGCAGCCACCGGACAGCCTACGAGCAGTACTTC
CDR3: CASSHRTAYEQYF

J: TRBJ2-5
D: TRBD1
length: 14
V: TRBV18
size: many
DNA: TGTGCCAGCAGCCCGAGGACAGGTCAAGAGACCCAGTACTTC
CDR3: CASSPRTGQETQYF

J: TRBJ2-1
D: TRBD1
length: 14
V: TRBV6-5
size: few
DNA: TGTGCCAGCAGTTACGGGACAGGGGGAGCAATACAGTTCTTC
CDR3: CASSYGTGGAIQFF

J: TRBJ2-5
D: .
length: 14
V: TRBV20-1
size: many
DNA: TGCAGTGCCCTGGCTGGAGGGGGCGGCGAGACCCAGTACTTC
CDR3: CSALAGGGGETQYF

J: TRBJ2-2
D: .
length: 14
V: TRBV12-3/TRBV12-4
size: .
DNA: TGTGCCAGCAGTTTACGAGCTCTAACCGGGGAGCTGTTTTTT
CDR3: CASSLRALTGELFF

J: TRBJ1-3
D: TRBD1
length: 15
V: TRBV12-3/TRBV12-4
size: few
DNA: TGTGCCAGCAGTTGGGCAGGGGGCTCAGGAAACACCATATATTTT
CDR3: CASSWAGGSGNTIYF

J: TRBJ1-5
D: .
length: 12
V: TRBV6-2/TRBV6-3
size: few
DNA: TGTGCCAGCAGCCCTTTCAGTCAGCCCCAGCATTTT
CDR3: CASSPFSQPQHF

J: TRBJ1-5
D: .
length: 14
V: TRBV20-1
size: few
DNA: TGCAGTGCTAGAGATATCGGGGGCGCGCAGCCCCAGCATTTT
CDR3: CSARDIGGAQPQHF

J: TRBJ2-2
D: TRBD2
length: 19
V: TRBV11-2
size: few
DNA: TGTGCCAGCAGCTTAGGCGGACTAGCGGGGAGCACGAACACCGGGGAGCTGTTTTTT
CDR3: CASSLGGLAGSTNTGELFF

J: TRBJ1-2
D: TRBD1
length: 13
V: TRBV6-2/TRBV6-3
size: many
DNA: TGTGCCAGCAGCATTAGACAGGGAGATGGCTACACCTTC
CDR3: CASSIRQGDGYTF

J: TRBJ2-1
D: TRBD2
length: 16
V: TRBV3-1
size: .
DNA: TGTGCCAGCAGCCCGTCTTATAGCGGGAGGGCAGAAGAGCAGTTCTTC
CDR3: CASSPSYSGRAEEQFF